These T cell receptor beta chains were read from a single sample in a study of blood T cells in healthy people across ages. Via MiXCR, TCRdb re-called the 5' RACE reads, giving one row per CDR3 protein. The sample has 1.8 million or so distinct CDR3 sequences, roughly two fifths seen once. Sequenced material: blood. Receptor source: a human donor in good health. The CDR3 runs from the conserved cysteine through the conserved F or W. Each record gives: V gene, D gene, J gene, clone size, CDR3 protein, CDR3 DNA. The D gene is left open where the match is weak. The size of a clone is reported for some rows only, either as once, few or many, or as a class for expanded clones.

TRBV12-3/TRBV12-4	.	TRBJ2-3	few	CASGPLRGTDTQYF	TGTGCCAGTGGCCCCCTGAGGGGCACAGATACGCAGTATTTT
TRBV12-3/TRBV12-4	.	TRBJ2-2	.	CASSSQIVGSGELFF	TGTGCCAGCAGTTCCCAAATAGTGGGGTCCGGGGAGCTGTTTTTT
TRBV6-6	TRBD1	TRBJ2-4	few	CASSQPSGTGENIQYF	TGTGCCAGCAGTCAACCATCCGGGACAGGGGAAAACATTCAGTACTTC
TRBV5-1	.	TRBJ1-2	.	CASSYGTTGYTF	TGCGCCAGCAGCTATGGGACCACTGGCTACACCTTC
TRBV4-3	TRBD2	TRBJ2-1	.	CASSQGLAGATTSYEQFF	TGCGCCAGCAGCCAGGGACTAGCGGGGGCAACGACGTCGTATGAGCAGTTCTTC
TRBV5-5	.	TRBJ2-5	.	CASSLVRGASGETQYF	TGTGCCAGCAGCTTGGTACGGGGGGCTTCGGGAGAGACCCAGTACTTC
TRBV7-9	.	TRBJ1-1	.	CASSSTLEGNTEAFF	TGTGCCAGCAGCTCAACGCTAGAGGGGAACACTGAAGCTTTCTTT
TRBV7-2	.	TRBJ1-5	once	CASSKGTFYSNRPQHF	TGTGCCAGCAGCAAGGGGACTTTCTATAGCAATCGGCCCCAGCATTTT
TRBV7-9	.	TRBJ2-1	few	CASSLGLSSNEQFF	TGTGCCAGCAGCTTAGGGCTATCTAGTAATGAGCAGTTCTTC
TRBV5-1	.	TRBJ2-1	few	CASKMSNEQFF	TGCGCCAGCAAGATGTCGAATGAGCAGTTCTTC
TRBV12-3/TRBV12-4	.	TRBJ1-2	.	CASSLLLGPPEGYTF	TGTGCCAGCAGCCTACTCCTCGGGCCTCCCGAAGGCTACACCTTC
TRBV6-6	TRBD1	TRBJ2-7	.	CAGSPGTAFSYEQYF	TGTGCCGGCAGCCCCGGGACAGCTTTCTCCTACGAGCAGTACTTC
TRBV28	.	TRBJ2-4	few	CASSLIGMAKNIQYF	TGTGCCAGCAGTTTGATAGGGATGGCCAAAAACATTCAGTACTTC
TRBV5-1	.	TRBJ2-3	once	CASSFAKDTRYF	TGCGCCAGCAGCTTTGCCAAAGATACGCGGTATTTT
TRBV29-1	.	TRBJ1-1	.	CSVAQGTTTEAFF	TGCAGCGTCGCACAGGGTACGACCACTGAAGCTTTCTTT
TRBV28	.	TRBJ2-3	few	CASKTYHADTQYF	TGTGCCAGCAAGACATACCACGCGGATACGCAGTATTTT
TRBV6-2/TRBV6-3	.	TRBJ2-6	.	CASSYIRLSGANVLTF	TGTGCCAGCAGTTACATTAGGCTCTCTGGGGCCAACGTCCTGACTTTC
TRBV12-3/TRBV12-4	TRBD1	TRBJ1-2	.	CASSFRTRFGVGQGEDYGYTF	TGTGCCAGCAGTTTTCGGACCCGTTTCGGGGTGGGACAGGGGGAAGACTATGGCTACACCTTC
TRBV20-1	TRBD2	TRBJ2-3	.	CSARGLAGGGLITDTQYF	TGCAGTGCCCGGGGACTAGCGGGGGGCGGACTCATCACAGATACGCAGTATTTT
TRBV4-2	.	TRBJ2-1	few	CASSQEGVSSYNEQFF	TGTGCCAGCAGCCAAGAGGGCGTGAGCTCCTACAATGAGCAGTTCTTC
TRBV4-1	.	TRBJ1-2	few	CASSQVRQGGYTF	TGCGCCAGCAGCCAAGTAAGGCAGGGAGGCTACACCTTC
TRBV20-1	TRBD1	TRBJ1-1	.	CSARDTGTGHTEAFF	TGCAGTGCTAGAGATACCGGGACAGGGCACACTGAAGCTTTCTTT
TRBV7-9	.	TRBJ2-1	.	CASSLAGRGQLNEQFF	TGTGCCAGCAGTTTAGCAGGGCGGGGCCAACTTAATGAGCAGTTCTTC
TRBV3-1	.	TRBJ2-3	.	CASSQAGEDTQYF	TGTGCCAGCAGCCAAGCTGGTGAAGATACGCAGTATTTT
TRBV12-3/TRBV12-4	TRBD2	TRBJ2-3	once	CTSSLAGQAQFTQYF	TGTACCAGCAGTTTAGCGGGGCAGGCTCAATTTACGCAGTATTTT
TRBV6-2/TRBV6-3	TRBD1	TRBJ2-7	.	CASSSRRDRGDLRAYEQYF	TGTGCCAGCAGTTCACGCCGGGACAGGGGCGATTTAAGGGCCTACGAGCAGTACTTC
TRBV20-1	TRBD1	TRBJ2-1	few	CSAGQGLYGEQFF	TGCAGTGCTGGACAGGGTCTCTATGGTGAGCAGTTCTTC
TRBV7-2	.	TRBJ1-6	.	CASSLARGGNSPLHF	TGTGCCAGCAGCTTAGCGCGGGGGGGTAATTCACCCCTCCACTTT
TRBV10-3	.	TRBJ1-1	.	CAISGGVGDDTEAFF	TGTGCCATCAGTGGGGGCGTGGGGGACGACACTGAAGCTTTCTTT
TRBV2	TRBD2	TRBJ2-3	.	CASSSDKGLAGSADTQYF	TGTGCCAGCAGTTCCGACAAGGGACTAGCGGGGTCCGCAGATACGCAGTATTTT
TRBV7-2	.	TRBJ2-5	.	CASSLGGSSGLGTQYF	TGTGCCAGCAGCTTAGGGGGTAGCAGCGGATTAGGGACCCAGTACTTC
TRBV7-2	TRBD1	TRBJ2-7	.	CASSPRTGGVYEQYF	TGTGCCAGCAGCCCCCGGACAGGGGGTGTTTACGAGCAGTACTTC
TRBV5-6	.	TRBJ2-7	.	CASSPEGENEQYF	TGTGCCAGCAGCCCAGAGGGCGAGAACGAGCAGTACTTC
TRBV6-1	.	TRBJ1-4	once	CASTAGSAGDFATNEKLFF	TGTGCCAGCACCGCGGGGTCCGCTGGGGACTTTGCAACTAATGAAAAACTGTTTTTT
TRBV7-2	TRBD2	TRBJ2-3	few	CASTAGGTDTQYF	TGTGCCTCTACTGCGGGGGGCACAGATACGCAGTATTTT
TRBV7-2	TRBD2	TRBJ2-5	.	CASSAGTSGPQETQYF	TGTGCCAGCAGCGCCGGGACTAGCGGCCCCCAAGAGACCCAGTACTTC
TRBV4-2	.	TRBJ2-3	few	CASSQESRPSTDTQYF	TGTGCCAGCAGCCAAGAATCAAGGCCTAGCACAGATACGCAGTATTTT
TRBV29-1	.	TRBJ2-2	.	CSVEVGRTDFTGELFF	TGCAGCGTTGAAGTGGGCCGGACTGACTTCACCGGGGAGCTGTTTTTT
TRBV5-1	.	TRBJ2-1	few	CASSSGGASSYNEQFF	TGCGCCAGCAGCTCCGGGGGCGCAAGCTCCTACAATGAGCAGTTCTTC
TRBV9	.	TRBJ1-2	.	CTSSNSMYGYTF	TGTACCAGCAGCAACTCGATGTATGGCTACACCTTC
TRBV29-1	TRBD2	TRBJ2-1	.	CSVQGYPPGGDEQFF	TGCAGCGTTCAGGGTTATCCACCCGGGGGGGATGAGCAGTTCTTC
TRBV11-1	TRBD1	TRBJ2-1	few	CASSLSGTGYRNEQFF	TGTGCCAGCAGCTTATCCGGGACAGGGTATCGCAATGAGCAGTTCTTC
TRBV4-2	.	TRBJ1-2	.	CASGQVGQSYGYTF	TGTGCCAGCGGCCAAGTCGGACAGAGCTATGGCTACACCTTC
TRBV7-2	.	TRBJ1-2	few	CASSLTGRDPYGYTF	TGTGCCAGCAGCTTAACGGGGCGCGATCCCTATGGCTACACCTTC
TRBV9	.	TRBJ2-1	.	CASTPAGTYNEQFF	TGTGCCAGCACTCCGGCGGGCACCTACAATGAGCAGTTCTTC
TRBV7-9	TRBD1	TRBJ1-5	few	CASGDRGDQPQHF	TGTGCCAGCGGCGACAGGGGAGATCAGCCCCAGCATTTT
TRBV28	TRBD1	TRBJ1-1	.	CASRYVPGQGVRAFF	TGTGCCAGCAGATACGTCCCGGGACAGGGGGTTCGAGCTTTCTTT
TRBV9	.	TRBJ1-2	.	CASSEVTAYYGYTF	TGTGCCAGCAGCGAAGTGACAGCGTACTATGGCTACACCTTC
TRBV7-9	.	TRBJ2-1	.	CASSLADTLLSYNEQFF	TGTGCCAGCAGCTTAGCCGACACGCTCCTCTCCTACAATGAGCAGTTCTTC
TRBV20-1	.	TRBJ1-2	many	CSALDTSSYGYTF	TGCAGTGCCCTGGATACGTCGTCCTATGGCTACACCTTC
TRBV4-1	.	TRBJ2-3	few	CVSSQVYSTDTQYF	TGCGTCAGCAGCCAAGTGTACAGCACAGATACGCAGTATTTT
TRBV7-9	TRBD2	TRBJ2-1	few	CASNLLAGVYNEQFF	TGTGCCAGCAATTTGCTAGCGGGAGTTTACAATGAGCAGTTCTTC
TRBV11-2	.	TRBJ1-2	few	CASSLDGVGYTF	TGTGCCAGCAGCTTAGATGGGGTTGGCTACACCTTC
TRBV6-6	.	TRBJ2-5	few	CASSSPGLLQETQYF	TGTGCCAGCAGTTCGCCGGGACTGCTACAAGAGACCCAGTACTTC
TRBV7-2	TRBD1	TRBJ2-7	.	CASSSRTGVPEQYF	TGTGCCAGCAGCTCCCGGACAGGGGTTCCCGAGCAGTACTTC